This T cell receptor beta chain comes out of a study of blood T cell repertoires in COVID-19. The CDR3 spans 18 residues. V was pared by 0 bases and J by 2 bases, with 12 bases of the junction left unmatched. The germline gives CDR1 SGHRS, CDR2 YFSETQ. Sequenced by immunoSEQ multiplex PCR; TCRdb stores in-frame clones only, minus some. The table records 130,000 to 150,000 clones, approximately 83% of them present only once. Sequencing was performed on peripheral blood. The TCR originated in a woman in her sixties with COVID-19, enrolled during active disease. This sequence joins TRBV5-1 and TRBJ2-7; the match to TRBD2 covers 9 bases. CDR3 nucleotides: TGCGCCAGCAGCTTGGTTTCCCCTTCTAGCGGGGTTCCCTACGAGCAGTACTTC. It translates to CASSLVSPSSGVPYEQYF.